This is a list of T cell receptor beta chains from one sample in a study of long-term antiretroviral therapy in people with HIV. TCRdb keeps only in-frame clones here, not all; method: immunoSEQ multiplex PCR. The sample holds roughly 44,000 clones, about 96% seen once. The sample consisted of unsorted PBMCs, taken 3.7 years after starting antiretroviral therapy. The receptors come from a woman between 50 and 59 years old with HIV. Both conserved end residues are part of each CDR3. A D gene is named only where the DNA matches it firmly. The size entry is marked missing in some rows and otherwise reads once, few, many or a size class.

clone size: -; V gene: TRBV4-1; D gene: TRBD1; J gene: TRBJ2-2; CDR3 DNA: TGCGCCAGCAGCCAAGATCAAGTCCAAGTCAGGGGGAAATCGAACACCGGGGAGCTGTTTTTT; CDR3 protein: CASSQDQVQVRGKSNTGELFF
clone size: -; V gene: TRBV30; D gene: -; J gene: TRBJ1-2; CDR3 DNA: TGTGCCTGGAGTAGTAAGGGCAGGGCGGGTGGCTACACCTTC; CDR3 protein: CAWSSKGRAGGYTF
clone size: -; V gene: TRBV2; D gene: -; J gene: TRBJ2-3; CDR3 DNA: TGTGCCAGCAGTGAGGGGGCCAGGTCAGCTACGCAGTATTTT; CDR3 protein: CASSEGARSATQYF
clone size: -; V gene: TRBV19; D gene: -; J gene: TRBJ1-4; CDR3 DNA: TGTGCCAGTAGCCGCGCAGGCGAAAAACTGTTTTTT; CDR3 protein: CASSRAGEKLFF
clone size: -; V gene: TRBV14; D gene: -; J gene: TRBJ1-4; CDR3 DNA: TGTGCCAGCAGCCAAGCCAGCGGAAATGAAAAACTGTTTTTT; CDR3 protein: CASSQASGNEKLFF
clone size: once; V gene: TRBV25-1; D gene: -; J gene: TRBJ1-2; CDR3 DNA: TGTGCCAGCATGGATAGCGAGGAGAATAACTATGGCTACACCTTC; CDR3 protein: CASMDSEENNYGYTF
clone size: -; V gene: TRBV19; D gene: TRBD1; J gene: TRBJ1-1; CDR3 DNA: TGTGCCAGTAAGGACAGGGTTACTGAAGCTTTCTTT; CDR3 protein: CASKDRVTEAFF
clone size: -; V gene: TRBV11-2; D gene: TRBD1; J gene: TRBJ1-2; CDR3 DNA: TGTGCCAGCAGCATGGGACAGTCTAACTATGGCTACACCTTC; CDR3 protein: CASSMGQSNYGYTF
clone size: -; V gene: TRBV30; D gene: -; J gene: TRBJ2-2; CDR3 DNA: TGTGCCTGGAGGACGACGAACACCGGGGAGCTGTTTTTT; CDR3 protein: CAWRTTNTGELFF
clone size: once; V gene: TRBV5-1; D gene: TRBD2; J gene: TRBJ2-7; CDR3 DNA: TGCGCCAGCAGCTTAAGGCTAGCGGGGGGCAGCTCCTACGAGCAGTACTTC; CDR3 protein: CASSLRLAGGSSYEQYF
clone size: once; V gene: TRBV6-1; D gene: -; J gene: TRBJ1-1; CDR3 DNA: TGTGCCAGCAGTGAATCGATAGGGGGTTGGGGGAACACTGAAGCTTTCTTT; CDR3 protein: CASSESIGGWGNTEAFF
clone size: -; V gene: TRBV25-1; D gene: -; J gene: TRBJ1-4; CDR3 DNA: TGTGCCAGCAGTGAGGACTTTAATGAAAAACTGTTTTTT; CDR3 protein: CASSEDFNEKLFF
clone size: -; V gene: TRBV7-9; D gene: -; J gene: TRBJ1-4; CDR3 DNA: TGTGCCAGCAGCTTTTCAGGGAGGGATGAAAAACTGTTTTTT; CDR3 protein: CASSFSGRDEKLFF
clone size: -; V gene: TRBV7-2; D gene: -; J gene: TRBJ1-1; CDR3 DNA: TGTGCCAGCAGCACGGACAGGAACACTGAAGCTTTCTTT; CDR3 protein: CASSTDRNTEAFF
clone size: -; V gene: TRBV27; D gene: -; J gene: TRBJ2-7; CDR3 DNA: TGTGCCAGCAGCCTCCGGACAGCGGGCGGCTACGAGCAGTACTTC; CDR3 protein: CASSLRTAGGYEQYF
clone size: -; V gene: TRBV4-2; D gene: -; J gene: TRBJ2-5; CDR3 DNA: TGTGCCAGCAGCCAAGAACAGGGCATAACGGAGACCCAGTACTTC; CDR3 protein: CASSQEQGITETQYF
clone size: -; V gene: TRBV7-2; D gene: -; J gene: TRBJ2-1; CDR3 DNA: TGTGCCAGCAGCTTAGTAGCGGAACCCTACAATGAGCAGTTCTTC; CDR3 protein: CASSLVAEPYNEQFF
clone size: -; V gene: TRBV18; D gene: -; J gene: TRBJ1-2; CDR3 DNA: TGTGCCAGCTCACCGCCCGGGACCCTTGCACGTAACTATGGCTACACCTTC; CDR3 protein: CASSPPGTLARNYGYTF
clone size: -; V gene: TRBV19; D gene: TRBD1; J gene: TRBJ1-2; CDR3 DNA: TGTGCCAGTAGTGCCCGCGACAGGGGGCTCGGTGGCTACACCTTC; CDR3 protein: CASSARDRGLGGYTF
clone size: -; V gene: TRBV2; D gene: -; J gene: TRBJ1-3; CDR3 DNA: TGTGCCAGCAGTGTGACGGAGGTTAGATCTGGAAACACCATATATTTT; CDR3 protein: CASSVTEVRSGNTIYF
clone size: -; V gene: TRBV7-2; D gene: TRBD2; J gene: TRBJ2-7; CDR3 DNA: TGTGCCAGCACCCCAGGTAGCGGGGCTTACGAGCAGTACTTC; CDR3 protein: CASTPGSGAYEQYF
clone size: -; V gene: TRBV7-2; D gene: TRBD2; J gene: TRBJ2-3; CDR3 DNA: TGTGCCAGCAGCTTAGCAAAGACCGGACTAGCGGGGGCGTACGCAGATACGCAGTATTTT; CDR3 protein: CASSLAKTGLAGAYADTQYF
clone size: -; V gene: TRBV15; D gene: TRBD1; J gene: TRBJ2-5; CDR3 DNA: TGTGCCACCAGCAAGACCTACGACAGGGAGGAGACCCAGTACTTC; CDR3 protein: CATSKTYDREETQYF
clone size: -; V gene: TRBV6-5; D gene: -; J gene: TRBJ1-4; CDR3 DNA: TGTGCCAGCGCCGACAGAACAACTAATGAAAAACTGTTTTTT; CDR3 protein: CASADRTTNEKLFF
clone size: -; V gene: TRBV5-1; D gene: -; J gene: TRBJ2-2; CDR3 DNA: TGCGCCAGCAGCTTGGCCTTGGGTGACACCGGGGAGCTGTTTTTT; CDR3 protein: CASSLALGDTGELFF
clone size: -; V gene: TRBV6-5; D gene: TRBD1; J gene: TRBJ1-3; CDR3 DNA: TGTGCCAGCACACACTTCCAGGGGGAGGAAAACACCATATATTTT; CDR3 protein: CASTHFQGEENTIYF
clone size: once; V gene: TRBV6-5; D gene: TRBD1; J gene: TRBJ1-2; CDR3 DNA: TGTGCCAGCAGTACGGGACAGGGGATCCGCGGCTACACCTTC; CDR3 protein: CASSTGQGIRGYTF
clone size: -; V gene: TRBV9; D gene: -; J gene: TRBJ1-1; CDR3 DNA: TGTGCCAGCAGCGTAGAAGGGTGGGAGAACACTGAAGCTTTCTTT; CDR3 protein: CASSVEGWENTEAFF
clone size: -; V gene: TRBV11-2; D gene: TRBD1; J gene: TRBJ2-6; CDR3 DNA: TGTGCCAGCACCCGTGAACAGGGGGTCTTCGCCAACGTCCTGACTTTC; CDR3 protein: CASTREQGVFANVLTF
clone size: -; V gene: TRBV9; D gene: TRBD2; J gene: TRBJ2-5; CDR3 DNA: TGTGCCAGCAGCGGCCCCGCTGGGCTAGCGGGGGGGAGGGAGACCCAGTACTTC; CDR3 protein: CASSGPAGLAGGRETQYF
clone size: -; V gene: TRBV19; D gene: TRBD1; J gene: TRBJ1-5; CDR3 DNA: TGTGCCAGTAGTCTCTGGGACAGTCCCAATCAGCCCCAGCATTTT; CDR3 protein: CASSLWDSPNQPQHF
clone size: -; V gene: TRBV5-6; D gene: TRBD1; J gene: TRBJ1-5; CDR3 DNA: TGTGCCAGCAGCGCCATGACAGGGAAGATCGGCAATCAGCCCCAGCATTTT; CDR3 protein: CASSAMTGKIGNQPQHF
clone size: -; V gene: TRBV5-4; D gene: -; J gene: TRBJ2-3; CDR3 DNA: TGTGCCAGCAGCCCTAAGGGGGGTTCCGATACGCAGTATTTT; CDR3 protein: CASSPKGGSDTQYF
clone size: -; V gene: TRBV5-8; D gene: -; J gene: TRBJ2-7; CDR3 DNA: TGTGCCAGCAGCTTGGGAAGGGAGCAGTACTTC; CDR3 protein: CASSLGREQYF
clone size: -; V gene: TRBV7-6; D gene: -; J gene: TRBJ2-5; CDR3 DNA: TGTGCCAGCAGCTTAGGACAAGAGACCCAGTACTTC; CDR3 protein: CASSLGQETQYF
clone size: -; V gene: TRBV12-5; D gene: TRBD1; J gene: TRBJ1-1; CDR3 DNA: TGTGCTAGTGGTTTGGTACCCCTTCACAGGGGGAAATCCATGAACACTGAAGCTTTCTTT; CDR3 protein: CASGLVPLHRGKSMNTEAFF
clone size: -; V gene: TRBV7-9; D gene: TRBD2; J gene: TRBJ2-7; CDR3 DNA: TGTGCCAGCAGCTTTCCTAGCGGGGGTGGCTCCTACGAGCAGTACTTC; CDR3 protein: CASSFPSGGGSYEQYF
clone size: -; V gene: TRBV12-5; D gene: -; J gene: TRBJ2-2; CDR3 DNA: TGTGCTAGTGGTTTGCCTATCACCGGGGAGCTGTTTTTT; CDR3 protein: CASGLPITGELFF
clone size: -; V gene: TRBV2; D gene: -; J gene: TRBJ1-2; CDR3 DNA: TGTGCCAGCACCGCTCCCTCGGGGTTTGGCTACACCTTC; CDR3 protein: CASTAPSGFGYTF
clone size: -; V gene: TRBV10-3; D gene: TRBD2; J gene: TRBJ2-3; CDR3 DNA: TGTGCCACCTCCCCTAGCGGCATCACAGATACGCAGTATTTT; CDR3 protein: CATSPSGITDTQYF